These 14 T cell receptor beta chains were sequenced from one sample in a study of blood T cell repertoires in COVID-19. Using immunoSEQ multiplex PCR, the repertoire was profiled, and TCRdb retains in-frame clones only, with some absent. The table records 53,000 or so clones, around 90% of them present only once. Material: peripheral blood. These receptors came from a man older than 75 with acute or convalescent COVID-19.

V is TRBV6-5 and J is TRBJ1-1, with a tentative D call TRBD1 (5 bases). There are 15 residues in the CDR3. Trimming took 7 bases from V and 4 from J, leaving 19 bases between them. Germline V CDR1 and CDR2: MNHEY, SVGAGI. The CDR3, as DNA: TGTGCCAGCAAGGCAGGGTCATCCGTCGGCACTGAAGCTTTCTTT. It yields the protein CASKAGSSVGTEAFF.

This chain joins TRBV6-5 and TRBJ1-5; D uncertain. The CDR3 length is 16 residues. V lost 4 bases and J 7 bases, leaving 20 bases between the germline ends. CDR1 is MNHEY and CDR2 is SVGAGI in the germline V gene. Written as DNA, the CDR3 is TGTGCCAGCAGTTCTCCTCGCTTGGAAAGGGAGCAGCCCCAGCATTTT. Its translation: CASSSPRLEREQPQHF.

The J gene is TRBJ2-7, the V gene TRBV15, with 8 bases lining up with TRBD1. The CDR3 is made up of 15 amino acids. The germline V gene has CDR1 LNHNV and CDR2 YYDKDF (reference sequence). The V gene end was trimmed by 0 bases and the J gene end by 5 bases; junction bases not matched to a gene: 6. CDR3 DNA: TGTGCCACCAGCAGAGACAGACAGGGGATAAACGAGCAGTACTTC. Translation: CATSRDRQGINEQYF. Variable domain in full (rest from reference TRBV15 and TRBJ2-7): DAMVIQNPRYQVTQFGKPVTLSCSQTLNHNVMYWYQQKSSQAPKLLFHYYDKDFNNEADTPDNFQSRRPNTSFCFLDIRSPGLGDTAMYLCATSRDRQGINEQYFGPGTRLTVT.

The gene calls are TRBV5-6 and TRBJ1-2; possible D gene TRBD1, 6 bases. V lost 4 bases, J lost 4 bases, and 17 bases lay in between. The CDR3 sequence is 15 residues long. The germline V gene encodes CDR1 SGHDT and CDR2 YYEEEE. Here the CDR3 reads CASSTNPGATYGYTF. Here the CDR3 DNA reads TGTGCCAGCAGCACCAATCCAGGGGCGACCTATGGCTACACCTTC.

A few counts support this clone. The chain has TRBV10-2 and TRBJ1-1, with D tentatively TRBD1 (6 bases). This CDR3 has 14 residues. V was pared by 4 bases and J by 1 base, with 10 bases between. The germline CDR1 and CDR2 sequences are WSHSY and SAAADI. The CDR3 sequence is CASSATGPNTEAFF. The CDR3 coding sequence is TGCGCCAGCAGTGCGACAGGCCCGAACACTGAAGCTTTCTTT.

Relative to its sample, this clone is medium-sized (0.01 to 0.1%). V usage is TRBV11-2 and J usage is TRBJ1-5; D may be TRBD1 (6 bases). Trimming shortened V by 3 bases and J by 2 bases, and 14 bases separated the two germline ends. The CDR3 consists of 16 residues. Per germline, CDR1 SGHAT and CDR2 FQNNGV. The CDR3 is CASSFEGTQRNQPQHF. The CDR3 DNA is TGTGCCAGCAGCTTTGAGGGGACACAGCGCAATCAGCCCCAGCATTTT.

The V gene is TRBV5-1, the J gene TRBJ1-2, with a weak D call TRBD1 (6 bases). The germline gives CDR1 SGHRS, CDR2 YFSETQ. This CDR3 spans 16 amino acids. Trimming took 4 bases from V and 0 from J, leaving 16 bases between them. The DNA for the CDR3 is TGCGCCAGCAGCCCCGGGGCAGGGGCGACTAACTATGGCTACACCTTC. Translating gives CASSPGAGATNYGYTF. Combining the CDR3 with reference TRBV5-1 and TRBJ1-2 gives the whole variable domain KAGVTQTPRYLIKTRGQQVTLSCSPISGHRSVSWYQQTPGQGLQFLFEYFSETQRNKGNFPGRFSGRQFSNSRSEMNVSTLELGDSALYLCASSPGAGATNYGYTFGSGTRLTVV.

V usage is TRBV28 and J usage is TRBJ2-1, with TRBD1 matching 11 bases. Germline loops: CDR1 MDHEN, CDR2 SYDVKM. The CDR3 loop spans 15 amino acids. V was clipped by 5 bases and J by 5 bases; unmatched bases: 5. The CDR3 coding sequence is TGTGCCAGCAGTCCCGGGACAGGGGGTAACAATGAGCAGTTCTTC. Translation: CASSPGTGGNNEQFF.

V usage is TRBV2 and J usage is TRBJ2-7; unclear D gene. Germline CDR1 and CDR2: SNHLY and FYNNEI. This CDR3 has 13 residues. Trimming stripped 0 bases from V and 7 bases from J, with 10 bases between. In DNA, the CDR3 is TGTGCCAGCAGTGAAGCGTTGGAGAGAGAGCAGTACTTC. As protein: CASSEALEREQYF.

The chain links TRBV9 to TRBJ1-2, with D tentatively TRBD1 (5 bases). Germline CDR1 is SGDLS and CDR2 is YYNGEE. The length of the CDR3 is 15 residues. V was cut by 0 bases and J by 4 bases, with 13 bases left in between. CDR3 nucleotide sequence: TGTGCCAGCAGCGTAGCCAGGGCGGCTGGCTATGGCTACACCTTC. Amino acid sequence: CASSVARAAGYGYTF.

CDR3 DNA: TGTGCCAGCGGGTCCCTCGGCAGGGGGACCAATCAGCCCCAGCATTTT. Its protein is CASGSLGRGTNQPQHF. V is TRBV27 and J is TRBJ1-5; 7 bases fit TRBD1. The ends lost 8 bases at V and 3 bases at J; junction bases unmatched: 13. The CDR3 is made up of 16 amino acids. Germline V lookup: CDR1 MNHEY, CDR2 SMNVEV (reference sequence).

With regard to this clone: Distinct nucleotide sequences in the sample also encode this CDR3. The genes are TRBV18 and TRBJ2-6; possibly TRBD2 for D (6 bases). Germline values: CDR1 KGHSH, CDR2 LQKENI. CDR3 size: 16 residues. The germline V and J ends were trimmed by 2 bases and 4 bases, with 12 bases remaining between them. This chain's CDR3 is CASSPVGGSGANVLTF. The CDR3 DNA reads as TGTGCCAGCTCACCAGTTGGAGGGTCCGGGGCCAACGTCCTGACTTTC.

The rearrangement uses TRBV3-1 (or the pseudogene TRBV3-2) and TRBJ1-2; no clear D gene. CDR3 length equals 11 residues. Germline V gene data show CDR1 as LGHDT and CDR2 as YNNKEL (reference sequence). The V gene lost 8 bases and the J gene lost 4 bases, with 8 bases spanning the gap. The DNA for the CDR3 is TGTGCCAGCGGGTCGGGCTATGGCTACACCTTC. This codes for CASGSGYGYTF.

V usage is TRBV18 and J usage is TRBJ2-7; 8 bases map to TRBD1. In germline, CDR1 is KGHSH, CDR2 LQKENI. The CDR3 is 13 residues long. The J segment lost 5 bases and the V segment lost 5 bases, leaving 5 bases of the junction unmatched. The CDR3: CASSIQGAHEQYF. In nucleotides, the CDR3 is TGTGCCAGCTCAATTCAGGGGGCCCACGAGCAGTACTTC.